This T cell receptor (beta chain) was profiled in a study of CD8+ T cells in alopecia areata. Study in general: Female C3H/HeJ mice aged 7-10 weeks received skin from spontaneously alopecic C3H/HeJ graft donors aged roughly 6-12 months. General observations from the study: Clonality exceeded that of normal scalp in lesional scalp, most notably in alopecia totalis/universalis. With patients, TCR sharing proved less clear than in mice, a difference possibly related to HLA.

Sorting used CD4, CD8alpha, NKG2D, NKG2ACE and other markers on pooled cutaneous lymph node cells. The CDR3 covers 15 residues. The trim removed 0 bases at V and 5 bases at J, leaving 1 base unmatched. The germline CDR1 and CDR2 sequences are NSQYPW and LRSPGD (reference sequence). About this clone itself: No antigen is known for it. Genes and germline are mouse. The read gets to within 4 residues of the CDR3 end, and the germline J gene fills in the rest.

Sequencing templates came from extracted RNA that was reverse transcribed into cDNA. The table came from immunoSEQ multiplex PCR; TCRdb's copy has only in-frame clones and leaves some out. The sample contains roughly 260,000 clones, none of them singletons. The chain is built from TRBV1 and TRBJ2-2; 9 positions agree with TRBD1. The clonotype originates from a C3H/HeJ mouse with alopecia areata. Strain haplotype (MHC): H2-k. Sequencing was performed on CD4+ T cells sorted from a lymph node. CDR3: CTCSAEQGATGQLYF. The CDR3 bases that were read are TGCACCTGCAGTGCAGAACAGGGGGCGACCGGG.